These 26 T cell receptor beta chains came from one sample sequenced in a study of OX40 agonist ivuxolimab in advanced cancers. The repertoire was sequenced with immunoSEQ multiplex PCR; TCRdb's copy has only in-frame clones and lacks some. Of about 77,000 clones in the sample, 80% to 90% were seen once. This material consisted of CD4+ or CD8+ T cells sorted from blood, taken in a trial of the OX40 agonist ivuxolimab. These receptors were obtained from an adult with an advanced solid tumor such as melanoma, head and neck, liver or kidney cancer.

The chain uses TRBV5-1 and TRBJ2-7; the match to TRBD1 covers 10 bases. CDR1 and CDR2 (germline): SGHRS, YFSETQ. Trimming removed 4 bases from V and 7 bases from J; junction bases left unmatched: 8. This CDR3 has 14 amino acids. CDR3 nucleotide sequence: TGCGCCAGCAGCCCCGGACAGGGGGTAGGGGAGCAGTACTTC. This sequence encodes CASSPGQGVGEQYF.

The chain couples TRBV7-2 to TRBJ2-7; tentative D call: TRBD1 (5 bases). The CDR3 has 14 residues. Per the germline V gene, CDR1 is SGHTA and CDR2 is FQGNSA. Trimming removed 2 bases from V and 3 bases from J, with 11 bases in between. In nucleotides, the CDR3 is TGTGCCAGCAGCTTACAGGGCACGGACTACGAGCAGTACTTC. It specifies CASSLQGTDYEQYF.

The chain has TRBV30 and TRBJ2-7; D not resolved. The germline gives CDR1 GTSNPN, CDR2 SVGIG (reference sequence). Trimming cost V 4 bases and J 3 bases, with 7 bases left between them. This CDR3 has 11 residues. This chain's CDR3 is CAWTRNYEQYF. The DNA for the CDR3 is TGTGCCTGGACTCGGAACTACGAGCAGTACTTC. The entire variable domain, with the rest obtained from reference TRBV30 and TRBJ2-7, is as follows: SQTIHQWPATLVQPVGSPLSLECTVEGTSNPNLYWYRQAAGRGLQLLFYSVGIGQISSEVPQNLSASRPQDRQFILSSKKLLLSDSGFYLCAWTRNYEQYFGPGTRLTVT.

The chain is built from TRBV7-9 and TRBJ2-2, with 7 bases matching TRBD1. The germline gives CDR1 SEHNR, CDR2 FQNEAQ (reference sequence). The CDR3 sequence is 16 residues long. V lost 5 bases to trimming and J lost 0 bases; unmatched junction nucleotides: 6. CDR3 amino acids: CASSPPGTANTGELFF. Here the CDR3 DNA reads TGTGCCAGCAGCCCTCCCGGGACAGCGAACACCGGGGAGCTGTTTTTT. The variable domain in full, with the rest retrieved from reference TRBV7-9 and TRBJ2-2, is DTGVSQNPRHKITKRGQNVTFRCDPISEHNRLYWYRQTLGQGPEFLTYFQNEAQLEKSRLLSDRFSAERPKGSFSTLEIQRTEQGDSAMYLCASSPPGTANTGELFFGEGSRLTVL.

This clone was found a few times. The chain combines TRBV30 with TRBJ1-1; tentative D call: TRBD1 (6 bases). Germline assignment: CDR1 GTSNPN and CDR2 SVGIG (reference sequence). The CDR3 is made up of 12 amino acids. V was trimmed by 8 bases and J by 8 bases, leaving 18 bases between them. Here the CDR3 DNA reads TGTGCCCGTTCTACAGGGAGTCGGGAAGCTTTCTTT. As protein: CARSTGSREAFF.

The chain recombines TRBV30 with TRBJ2-1, with 7 bases aligning to TRBD2. The length of the CDR3 is 15 residues. Trimming cost V 2 bases and J 0 bases; bases outside gene matches: 4. CDR1 is GTSNPN and CDR2 is SVGIG in the germline V gene (reference sequence). The CDR3 sequence is CAWSFGGSSYNEQFF. CDR3 DNA: TGTGCCTGGAGTTTCGGCGGGAGCTCCTACAATGAGCAGTTCTTC.

The chain has TRBV7-6 and TRBJ2-7; maybe TRBD1 (5 bases). Per germline, CDR1 SGHVS and CDR2 FNYEAQ. The CDR3 is made up of 13 amino acids. Between the trimmed V and J ends, which lost 5 bases and 7 bases, there was a span of 15 bases. The CDR3 loop is CASSPDPRQEQYF. The CDR3 nucleotides read TGTGCCAGCAGCCCCGACCCTCGACAGGAGCAGTACTTC.

V gene TRBV2 combines with J gene TRBJ1-1, with D unclear. This CDR3 spans 13 amino acids. Trimming removed 7 bases from V and 3 bases from J, with 12 bases in between. CDR1 SNHLY and CDR2 FYNNEI come from the germline V gene. The CDR3 sequence is CASNGLPDTEAFF. The CDR3 DNA follows: TGTGCCAGCAATGGCCTGCCTGACACTGAAGCTTTCTTT.

The V and J genes are TRBV11-2 and TRBJ1-2, with a tentative D call TRBD1 (5 bases). Trimming cost V 5 bases and J 0 bases, with 7 bases left between them. The CDR3 consists of 13 residues. The germline V gene encodes CDR1 SGHAT and CDR2 FQNNGV. The CDR3: CASSPTANYGYTF. In DNA, the CDR3 is TGTGCCAGCAGCCCGACAGCTAACTATGGCTACACCTTC.

CDR3 nucleotide sequence: TGTGCCAGCAGTGCCGAGACTAGCGGGGGGTCCTACGAGCAGTACTTC. The encoded protein is CASSAETSGGSYEQYF. V and J are TRBV25-1 and TRBJ2-7; 13 bases match TRBD2. CDR3 size: 16 residues. V was clipped by 4 bases and J by 1 base; unmatched bases: 4. Germline lookup yields CDR1 MGHDK and CDR2 SYGVNS.

This clone was seen only once. The chain links TRBV19 to TRBJ1-2; D might be TRBD1 (5 bases). The germline CDR1 and CDR2 sequences are LNHDA and SQIVND (reference sequence). The CDR3 has 15 amino acids. The germline V and J ends were trimmed by 4 bases and 3 bases, with 15 bases remaining between them. The CDR3 sequence: CASSTQAGADYGYTF. CDR3 nucleotides: TGTGCCAGTAGTACTCAAGCCGGGGCTGACTATGGCTACACCTTC.

The V call is TRBV21-1, the J call TRBJ1-5; the table gives TRBD1 as D, unverified against the DNA. TRBV21-1 is a known pseudogene. The CDR3 is 16 amino acids. This chain's CDR3 is CASRKGTGILDQPQHF. The CDR3, as DNA: TGTGCCAGCAGAAAGGGGACAGGGATTTTGGATCAGCCCCAGCATTTT.

The J gene is TRBJ2-1, the V gene TRBV5-4, with 9 bases fitting TRBD2. J gave up 9 bases and V 1 base, and 5 bases lay outside the gene matches. CDR3 length equals 14 residues. The V gene's germline CDR1 is SGHNT and CDR2 YYREEE (reference sequence). The CDR3 spells CASSLSGTSLEQFF. CDR3 nucleotide sequence: TGTGCCAGCAGCTTGTCCGGGACTAGCCTTGAGCAGTTCTTC. The whole variable domain, filled in from reference TRBV5-4 and TRBJ2-1, reads ETGVTQSPTHLIKTRGQQVTLRCSSQSGHNTVSWYQQALGQGPQFIFQYYREEENGRGNFPPRFSGLQFPNYSSELNVNALELDDSALYLCASSLSGTSLEQFFGPGTRLTVL.

The chain employs TRBV5-1 and TRBJ1-6; D is undetermined. The V end was cut by 0 bases, the J end by 10 bases, with 8 bases between. Germline V gene sequence: CDR1 SGHRS, CDR2 YFSETQ. The CDR3 has 13 amino acids. CDR3 nucleotide sequence: TGCGCCAGCAGCTTGGAGGTACAATCACCCCTCCACTTT. It is translated as CASSLEVQSPLHF.

The V and J genes are TRBV7-2 and TRBJ2-3; TRBD1 agrees at 8 bases. This CDR3 region has 15 residues. CDR1 and CDR2 from the germline V gene are SGHTA and FQGNSA. With V trimmed by 5 bases and J by 1 base, 5 bases remained unmatched. The CDR3, as DNA: TGTGCCAGCAGCCCACCGGGACAGGGCACAGATACGCAGTATTTT. This codes for CASSPPGQGTDTQYF.

The V call is TRBV6-4, the J call TRBJ2-1, with 10 positions matching TRBD2. This CDR3 has 16 amino acids. From germline, CDR1 is MRHNA and CDR2 SNTAGT. Germline trimming cut 5 bases from V and 6 bases from J; bases unmatched to any gene: 10. The CDR3, as DNA: TGTGCCAGCAGTCCAAATGGACTAGCGGCACTCAATGAGCAGTTCTTC. This codes for CASSPNGLAALNEQFF.

The chain combines TRBV10-2 with TRBJ2-7, with D possibly matching TRBD2 (7 bases). Per the germline V gene, CDR1 is WSHSY and CDR2 is SAAADI. The CDR3 extends over 14 amino acids. V was cut by 5 bases and J by 2 bases, with 13 bases left in between. The CDR3 sequence is CASSHTGGPYEQYF. The CDR3 bases are TGCGCCAGCAGTCATACGGGGGGCCCCTACGAGCAGTACTTC.

This clone was observed a handful of times. This sequence joins TRBV4-1 and TRBJ2-2; D is uncertain. The CDR3 is 16 residues long. The germline CDR1 and CDR2 sequences are MGHRA and YSYEKL. Trimming took off 3 bases at V and 0 bases at J, with 11 bases between the two ends. CDR3 protein: CASSHPLDTNTGELFF. In DNA form, the CDR3 reads TGCGCCAGCAGCCACCCCTTAGACACGAACACCGGGGAGCTGTTTTTT.

The chain uses TRBV19 and TRBJ2-1, with D tentatively TRBD1 or TRBD2 (6 bases each). Germline lookup yields CDR1 LNHDA and CDR2 SQIVND (reference sequence). The CDR3 covers 13 residues. Trimming removed 6 bases at V and 7 bases at J, with 13 bases between. Here the CDR3 reads CASSFRGENEQFF. CDR3 nucleotide sequence: TGTGCCAGTAGCTTTAGGGGGGAGAATGAGCAGTTCTTC.

V usage is TRBV19 and J usage is TRBJ2-3; D is ambiguous. Trimming removed 6 bases from V and 1 base from J, with 8 bases in between. This CDR3 has 13 residues. Germline CDR1 is LNHDA and CDR2 is SQIVND (reference sequence). Written as DNA, the CDR3 is TGTGCCAGTAGGGGCCGGGGCACAGATACGCAGTATTTT. This sequence encodes CASRGRGTDTQYF.

The chain employs TRBV7-9 and TRBJ2-2; 7 bases match TRBD2. Germline CDR1 is SEHNR and CDR2 is FQNEAQ (reference sequence). The CDR3 sequence is 15 residues long. With V trimmed by 2 bases and J by 1 base, 1 base remained unmatched. The CDR3 loop is CASSLLAVNTGELFF. Here the CDR3 DNA reads TGTGCCAGCAGCTTACTAGCGGTGAACACCGGGGAGCTGTTTTTT.

This clone appeared a few times. The gene calls are TRBV7-9 and TRBJ1-2, with D perhaps matching TRBD1 (6 bases). Germline CDR1 is SEHNR and CDR2 is FQNEAQ (reference sequence). This CDR3 comprises 16 residues. V was shortened by 5 bases and J by 4 bases, with 20 bases between the two germline ends. The CDR3 reads CASSPRGGEVLYGYTF. The CDR3 DNA reads as TGTGCCAGCAGCCCCAGGGGAGGGGAGGTTCTCTATGGCTACACCTTC.

In regard to this clone: At one end the junction does not follow the germline gene, possibly because of a read error. The gene calls are TRBV4-1 and TRBJ2-7; 7 nucleotides line up with TRBD2. The germline gives CDR1 MGHRA, CDR2 YSYEKL. This CDR3 spans 13 amino acids. This chain's CDR3 is CASSKGEGRSRSF. The CDR3 DNA is TGCGCCAGCAGCAAAGGGGAGGGACGCTCGCGGAGCTTC.

The chain recombines TRBV19 with TRBJ2-4, with 7 nucleotides matching TRBD1. V trimming: 5 bases; J trimming: 1 base; junction bases outside the gene matches: 5. Germline values: CDR1 LNHDA, CDR2 SQIVND (reference sequence). This CDR3 is 15 amino acids long. This CDR3 is CASSLRQGAKNIQYF. For the CDR3, the DNA is TGTGCCAGTAGTCTTCGACAGGGTGCCAAAAACATTCAGTACTTC.

The CDR3 DNA sequence: TGTGCCATCAGTAGCTCTGGGACAGGTCGTCAGGGAAACACCATATATTTT. This sequence encodes CAISSSGTGRQGNTIYF. This sequence joins TRBV10-3 and TRBJ1-3; TRBD1 aligns across 8 bases. J was trimmed by 4 bases and V by 5 bases; bases with no gene match: 13. The CDR3 contains 17 residues. The V gene's germline CDR1 is ENHRY and CDR2 SYGVKD.

This chain connects TRBV5-1 to TRBJ2-6; 7 positions match TRBD1. Germline V lookup: CDR1 SGHRS, CDR2 YFSETQ. There are 16 residues in the CDR3. After removal of 4 bases from V and 0 bases from J, the junction contained 4 bases not matched to a gene. The CDR3 coding sequence is TGCGCCAGCAGCGGGGGACAGACCTCTGGGGCCAACGTCCTGACTTTC. This encodes CASSGGQTSGANVLTF.